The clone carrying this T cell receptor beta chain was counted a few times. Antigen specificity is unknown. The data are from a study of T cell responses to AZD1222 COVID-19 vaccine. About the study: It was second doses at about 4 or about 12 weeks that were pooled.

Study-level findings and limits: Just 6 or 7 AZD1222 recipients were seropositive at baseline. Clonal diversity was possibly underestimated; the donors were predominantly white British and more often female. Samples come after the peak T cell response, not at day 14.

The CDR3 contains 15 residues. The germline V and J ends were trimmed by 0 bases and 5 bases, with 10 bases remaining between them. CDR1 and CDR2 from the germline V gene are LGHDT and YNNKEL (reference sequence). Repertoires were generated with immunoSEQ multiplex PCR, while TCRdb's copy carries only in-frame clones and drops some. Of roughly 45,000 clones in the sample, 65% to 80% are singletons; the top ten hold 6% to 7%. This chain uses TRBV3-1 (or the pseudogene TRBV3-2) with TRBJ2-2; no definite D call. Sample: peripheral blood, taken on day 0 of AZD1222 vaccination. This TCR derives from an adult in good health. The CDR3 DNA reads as TGTGCCAGCAGCCAAGATGGCGTGTATACCGGGGAGCTGTTTTTT. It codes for CASSQDGVYTGELFF.